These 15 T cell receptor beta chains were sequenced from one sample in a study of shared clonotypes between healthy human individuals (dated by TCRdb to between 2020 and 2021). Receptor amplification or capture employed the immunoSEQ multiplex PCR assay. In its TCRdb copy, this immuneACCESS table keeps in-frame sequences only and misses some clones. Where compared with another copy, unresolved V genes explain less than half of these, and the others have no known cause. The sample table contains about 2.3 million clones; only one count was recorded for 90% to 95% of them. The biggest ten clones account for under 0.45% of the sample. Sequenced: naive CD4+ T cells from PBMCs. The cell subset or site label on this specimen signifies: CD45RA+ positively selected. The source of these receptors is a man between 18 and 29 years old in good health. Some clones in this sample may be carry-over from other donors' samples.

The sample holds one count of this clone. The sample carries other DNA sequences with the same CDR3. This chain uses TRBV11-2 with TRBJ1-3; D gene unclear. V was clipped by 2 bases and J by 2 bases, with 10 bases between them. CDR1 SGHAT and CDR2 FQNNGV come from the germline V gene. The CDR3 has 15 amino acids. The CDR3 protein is CASSLMGGAGNTIYF. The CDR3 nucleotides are TGTGCCAGCAGCTTAATGGGAGGAGCTGGAAACACCATATATTTT.

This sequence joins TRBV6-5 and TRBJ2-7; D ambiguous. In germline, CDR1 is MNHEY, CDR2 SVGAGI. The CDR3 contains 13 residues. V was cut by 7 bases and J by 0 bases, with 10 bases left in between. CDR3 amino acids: CASTPGDSYEQYF. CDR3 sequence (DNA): TGTGCCAGCACCCCTGGCGACTCCTACGAGCAGTACTTC.

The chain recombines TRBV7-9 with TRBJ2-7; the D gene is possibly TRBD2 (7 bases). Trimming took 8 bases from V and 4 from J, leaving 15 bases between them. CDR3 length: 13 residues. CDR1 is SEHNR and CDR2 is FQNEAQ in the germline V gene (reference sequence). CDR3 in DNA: TGTGCCAGCGGGATGGAGGGGGGGTACGAGCAGTACTTC. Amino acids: CASGMEGGYEQYF.

DNA of the CDR3: TGTGCCAGCTCACCATCGACAGGGCCGAGTGAAAAACTGTTTTTT. It encodes CASSPSTGPSEKLFF. This rearrangement joins TRBV18 to TRBJ1-4; 7 bases are shared with TRBD1. CDR1 KGHSH and CDR2 LQKENI come from the germline V gene. The CDR3 loop spans 15 amino acids. V lost 2 bases and J lost 7; bases outside the gene matches: 7. Together with reference TRBV18 and TRBJ1-4, the CDR3 gives the full variable domain: NAGVMQNPRHLVRRRGQEARLRCSPMKGHSHVYWYRQLPEEGLKFMVYLQKENIIDESGMPKERFSAEFPKEGPSILRIQQVVRGDSAAYFCASSPSTGPSEKLFFGSGTQLSVL.

The CDR3 loop reads CASSLRRDLNTQYF. DNA of the CDR3: TGTGCCAGCAGCCTACGCCGGGACTTGAATACGCAGTATTTT. The chain carries TRBV7-2 and TRBJ2-3; weak D call: TRBD2 (6 bases). This CDR3 spans 14 amino acids. Germline V lookup: CDR1 SGHTA, CDR2 FQGNSA. V was shortened by 5 bases and J by 7 bases, with 16 bases between the two germline ends.

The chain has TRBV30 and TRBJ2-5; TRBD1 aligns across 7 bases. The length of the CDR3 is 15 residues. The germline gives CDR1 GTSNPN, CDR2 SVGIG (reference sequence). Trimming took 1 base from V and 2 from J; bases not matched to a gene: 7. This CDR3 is CAWSALGTAQETQYF. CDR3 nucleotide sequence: TGTGCCTGGAGTGCCCTCGGGACAGCTCAAGAGACCCAGTACTTC.

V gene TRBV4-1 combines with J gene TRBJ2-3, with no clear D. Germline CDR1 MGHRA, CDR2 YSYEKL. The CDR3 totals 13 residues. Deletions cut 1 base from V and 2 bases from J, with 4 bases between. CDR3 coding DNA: TGCGCCAGCAGCCAAGCCCCCACAGATACGCAGTATTTT. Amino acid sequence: CASSQAPTDTQYF.

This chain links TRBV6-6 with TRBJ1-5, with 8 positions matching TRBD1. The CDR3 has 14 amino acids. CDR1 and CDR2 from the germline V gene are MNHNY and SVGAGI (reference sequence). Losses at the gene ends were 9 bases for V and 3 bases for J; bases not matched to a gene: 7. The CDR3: CASGQDRANQPQHF. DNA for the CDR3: TGTGCCAGTGGCCAGGACAGGGCCAATCAGCCCCAGCATTTT.

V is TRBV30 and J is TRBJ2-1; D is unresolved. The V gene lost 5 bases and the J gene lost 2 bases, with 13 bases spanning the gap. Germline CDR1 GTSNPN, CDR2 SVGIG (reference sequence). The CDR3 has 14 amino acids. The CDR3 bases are TGTGCCTGGGGTCCGGGTAATACCTACAATGAGCAGTTCTTC. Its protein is CAWGPGNTYNEQFF.

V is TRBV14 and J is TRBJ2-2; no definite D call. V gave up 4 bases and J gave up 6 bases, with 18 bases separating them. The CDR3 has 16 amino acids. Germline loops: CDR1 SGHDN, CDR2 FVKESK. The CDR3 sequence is CASSRERLSNAGELFF. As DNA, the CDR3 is TGTGCCAGCAGCCGAGAGAGACTCTCAAACGCCGGGGAGCTGTTTTTT.

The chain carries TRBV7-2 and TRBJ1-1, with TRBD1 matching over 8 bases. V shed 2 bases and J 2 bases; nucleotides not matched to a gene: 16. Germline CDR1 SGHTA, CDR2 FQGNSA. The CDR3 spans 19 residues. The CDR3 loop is CASSLPLQGANTLNTEAFF. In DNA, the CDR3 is TGTGCCAGCAGCTTACCACTCCAGGGGGCCAATACTTTAAACACTGAAGCTTTCTTT.

In DNA form, the CDR3 reads TGTGCCAGCAGCCAAGAGGGGACAGGGACTTACAATGAGCAGTTCTTC. As protein: CASSQEGTGTYNEQFF. The chain links TRBV14 to TRBJ2-1; 9 positions match TRBD1. The germline V gene has CDR1 SGHDN and CDR2 FVKESK. Trimming at V came to 0 bases and at J to 4 bases, leaving 4 bases not matched to a gene. The length of the CDR3 is 16 residues.

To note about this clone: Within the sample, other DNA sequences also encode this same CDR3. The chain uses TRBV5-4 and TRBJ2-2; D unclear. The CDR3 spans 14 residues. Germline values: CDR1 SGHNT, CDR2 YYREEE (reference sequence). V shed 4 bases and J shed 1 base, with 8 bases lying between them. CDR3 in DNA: TGTGCCAGCAGCCTCGACCAGAACACCGGGGAGCTGTTTTTT. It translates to CASSLDQNTGELFF.

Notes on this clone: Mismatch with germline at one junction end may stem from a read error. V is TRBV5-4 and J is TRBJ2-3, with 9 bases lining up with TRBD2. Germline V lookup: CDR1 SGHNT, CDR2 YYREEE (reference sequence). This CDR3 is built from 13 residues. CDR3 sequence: CASRPSGNFRPSF. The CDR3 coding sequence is TGTGCCAGCAGGCCTAGCGGGAATTTCCGCCCCTCCTTT.

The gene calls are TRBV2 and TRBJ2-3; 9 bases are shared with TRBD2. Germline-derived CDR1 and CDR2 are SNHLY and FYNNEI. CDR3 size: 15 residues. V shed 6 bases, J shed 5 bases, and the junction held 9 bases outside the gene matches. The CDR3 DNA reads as TGTGCCAGCAGGAGGGAGCGGGAGGTTTTAGATACGCAGTATTTT. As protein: CASRREREVLDTQYF.